This TCR beta chain is from a study of OX40 agonist ivuxolimab in advanced cancers. CDR1 SGDLS and CDR2 YYNGEE come from the germline V gene. V lost 0 bases to trimming and J lost 8 bases; unmatched junction nucleotides: 7. The CDR3 is made up of 15 amino acids. TCRdb's table, derived via immunoSEQ multiplex PCR, lists solely in-frame clones and lacks some. The data show some 35,000 clones, 70% to 85% seen once. Here the sequenced sample was CD4+ or CD8+ T cells sorted from blood, taken in a trial of the OX40 agonist ivuxolimab. This chain joins TRBV9 and TRBJ2-3; 9 nucleotides line up with TRBD2. This TCR derives from an adult with an advanced solid tumor such as melanoma, head and neck, liver or kidney cancer. As DNA, the CDR3 is TGTGCCAGCAGCGTAGCACTAGCGGGCGAGGGTACGCAGTATTTT. Its protein product is CASSVALAGEGTQYF.